One and the same sample provided the 17 T cell receptor beta chains below, sequenced in a study of vaccination and CD4 T cells after COVID-19. These receptors have no identified antigens. Sequencing of DNA taken from cultured CD4+ T cells relied on the Oncomine TCR Beta short-read assay. MiXCR, run by TCRdb on the PCR reads, gives a single entry per CDR3 protein. The data show around 19,000 distinct CDR3 sequences, 35% to 50% seen once. Specified treatment: approximately 11-day PBMC culture with coronavirus spike peptide pools or control peptides (ViraFEST assay). This specimen consisted of CD4+ T cells from blood, cultured in vitro, obtained after SARS-CoV-2 vaccination. These receptors all come from a human donor who had recovered from COVID-19.

This clonotype was counted only a few times. The chain joins TRBV20-1 to TRBJ2-7; D may be TRBD2 (6 bases). Germline V CDR1 and CDR2: DFQATT, SNEGSKA (reference sequence). The CDR3 extends over 14 amino acids. V lost 6 bases, J lost 2 bases, and 17 bases lay in between. This CDR3 reads CSAGDLGKAYEQYF. The DNA for the CDR3 is TGCAGTGCCGGGGACTTAGGGAAAGCCTACGAGCAGTACTTC.

The V gene is TRBV12-3 or TRBV12-4, the J gene TRBJ2-5; TRBD2 matches at 12 bases. Trimming at V came to 5 bases and at J to 6 bases, leaving 7 bases not matched to a gene. The CDR3 covers 15 residues. CDR3 sequence: CASSMTSGSGKTQYF. In nucleotides, the CDR3 is TGTGCCAGCAGTATGACTAGCGGGAGTGGAAAGACCCAGTACTTC.

A few counts support this clonotype. V usage is TRBV28 and J usage is TRBJ1-5; no definite D call. The V end lost 6 bases, the J end lost 3 bases, and 6 bases lay between the germline ends. The CDR3 is made up of 12 amino acids. CDR1 MDHEN and CDR2 SYDVKM come from the germline V gene. CDR3 coding DNA: TGTGCCAGCAGGGGTACCAATCAGCCCCAGCATTTT. It yields the protein CASRGTNQPQHF.

The V call is TRBV7-2, the J call TRBJ2-7; possibly TRBD2 for D (6 bases). CDR3 length: 13 residues. The germline CDR1 and CDR2 sequences are SGHTA and FQGNSA. V gave up 1 base and J gave up 7 bases, with 11 bases separating them. CDR3 in amino acids: CASSLDFRGEQYF. CDR3 DNA sequence: TGTGCCAGCAGCTTAGACTTTCGGGGGGAGCAGTACTTC.

This clonotype has just a few counts. The chain joins TRBV27 to TRBJ2-7; no firm D call. The CDR3 has 17 residues. V gave up 3 bases and J gave up 1 base, with 19 bases separating them. Per the germline V gene, CDR1 is MNHEY and CDR2 is SMNVEV (reference sequence). The DNA for the CDR3 is TGTGCCAGCAGTTTGTCTCGGAATGGAATCCGGTCCTACGAGCAGTACTTC. Translated, it gives CASSLSRNGIRSYEQYF.

The chain employs TRBV6-2 or TRBV6-3 and TRBJ2-5; TRBD1 agrees at 9 bases. V lost 6 bases, J lost 1 base, and 9 bases stayed unmatched. The germline CDR1 and CDR2 sequences are MNHEY and SVGEGT. The CDR3 consists of 16 residues. The CDR3 protein is CASRGGQGGFQETQYF. DNA of the CDR3: TGTGCCAGCAGAGGGGGACAGGGAGGGTTCCAAGAGACCCAGTACTTC.

CDR3 loop: CASSQVGGRAYNEQFF. The CDR3 nucleotides read TGTGCCAGCAGCCAAGTGGGCGGGAGGGCCTACAATGAGCAGTTCTTC. The chain recombines TRBV27 with TRBJ2-1; 9 bases fit TRBD2. J gave up 2 bases and V 6 bases, and 8 bases lay outside the gene matches. The CDR3 runs 16 residues. Germline values: CDR1 MNHEY, CDR2 SMNVEV (reference sequence).

This clonotype showed up just a few times. This chain joins TRBV19 and TRBJ2-7, with a possible D match to TRBD1 (6 bases). In germline, CDR1 is LNHDA, CDR2 SQIVND (reference sequence). The V end lost 5 bases, the J end lost 6 bases, and 14 bases lay between the germline ends. The CDR3 spans 13 residues. This CDR3 is CASSQQGKSEQYF. Written as DNA, the CDR3 is TGTGCCAGTAGTCAACAGGGAAAGAGCGAGCAGTACTTC. The complete variable domain, with remaining parts taken from reference TRBV19 and TRBJ2-7, reads DGGITQSPKYLFRKEGQNVTLSCEQNLNHDAMYWYRQDPGQGLRLIYYSQIVNDFQKGDIAEGYSVSREKKESFPLTVTSAQKNPTAFYLCASSQQGKSEQYFGPGTRLTVT.

The chain recombines TRBV29-1 with TRBJ2-7, with 7 bases lining up with TRBD1. There are 14 residues in the CDR3. Losses at the gene ends were 6 bases for V and 3 bases for J; bases not matched to a gene: 11. Germline V gene sequence: CDR1 SQVTM, CDR2 ANQGSEA. This CDR3 reads CSVQTLRDSYEQYF. CDR3 nucleotide sequence: TGCAGCGTCCAAACGTTACGGGACAGCTACGAGCAGTACTTC.

The chain carries TRBV5-6 and TRBJ2-7, with a possible D match to TRBD2 (5 bases). The V end was cut by 0 bases, the J end by 2 bases, with 12 bases between. Germline-derived CDR1 and CDR2 are SGHDT and YYEEEE. The CDR3 runs to 15 residues. The CDR3 sequence: CASSLGRGAPYEQYF. In DNA, the CDR3 is TGTGCCAGCAGCTTGGGTCGGGGAGCGCCCTACGAGCAGTACTTC. Drawing the rest from reference TRBV5-6 and TRBJ2-7, the complete variable domain is DAGVTQSPTHLIKTRGQQVTLRCSPKSGHDTVSWYQQALGQGPQFIFQYYEEEERQRGNFPDRFSGHQFPNYSSELNVNALLLGDSALYLCASSLGRGAPYEQYFGPGTRLTVT.

This clonotype was seen more than once but under ten times. The V call is TRBV2, the J call TRBJ2-1; D is possibly TRBD1 (6 bases). This CDR3 region has 14 residues. In germline, CDR1 is SNHLY, CDR2 FYNNEI. V lost 6 bases and J 4 bases, leaving 13 bases between the germline ends. CDR3 DNA sequence: TGTGCCAGCAGCCTCGGCGGACAGTACAATGAGCAGTTCTTC. This gives the protein CASSLGGQYNEQFF.

In this sample, this clonotype turned up a few times. The V call is TRBV6-1, the J call TRBJ1-1; 8 nucleotides agree with TRBD1. Germline V gene sequence: CDR1 MNHNS, CDR2 SASEGT. Losses at the gene ends were 4 bases for V and 0 bases for J; bases not matched to a gene: 4. The CDR3 has 15 amino acids. The CDR3 protein is CASSGRGRVNTEAFF. The DNA for the CDR3 is TGTGCCAGCAGTGGCAGGGGGCGCGTGAACACTGAAGCTTTCTTT.

The chain couples TRBV6-1 to TRBJ2-1, with D perhaps TRBD2 (5 bases). The CDR3 runs 16 residues. Germline V gene sequence: CDR1 MNHNS, CDR2 SASEGT. The V end lost 6 bases, the J end lost 5 bases, and 20 bases lay between the germline ends. The CDR3, as DNA: TGTGCCAGCAGCTTCGGACTCAAGCGGCGGGACAATGAGCAGTTCTTC. Residues: CASSFGLKRRDNEQFF.

The chain links TRBV7-9 to TRBJ1-1, with a tentative D call TRBD1 (6 bases). Germline V lookup: CDR1 SEHNR, CDR2 FQNEAQ (reference sequence). V lost 5 bases, J lost 3 bases, and 13 bases lay in between. This CDR3 comprises 14 residues. CDR3 DNA sequence: TGTGCCAGCAGCCCGGAGACAGGCTACACTGAAGCTTTCTTT. Its protein is CASSPETGYTEAFF.

The chain is built from TRBV6-2 or TRBV6-3 and TRBJ2-1, with TRBD2 matching 10 bases. CDR1 is MNHEY, CDR2 SVGEGT, per germline. The trim removed 7 bases at V and 4 bases at J, leaving 1 base unmatched. The CDR3 covers 13 residues. CDR3 loop: CASKTSGYNEQFF. The CDR3 nucleotides read TGTGCCAGCAAGACTAGCGGGTACAATGAGCAGTTCTTC.

This clonotype showed up just a few times. The V and J genes are TRBV6-2 or TRBV6-3 and TRBJ2-1; 7 nucleotides agree with TRBD2. The CDR3 sequence is 11 residues long. After removal of 2 bases from V and 15 bases from J, the junction contained 4 bases not matched to a gene. Germline assignment: CDR1 MNHEY and CDR2 SVGEGT. The CDR3 sequence: CASSYGLDPFF. CDR3 coding DNA: TGTGCCAGCAGTTACGGACTAGATCCGTTCTTC.

The gene calls are TRBV7-2 and TRBJ1-1; D is unresolved. The CDR3 runs to 12 residues. Germline V CDR1 and CDR2: SGHTA, FQGNSA. The ends were cut back, 2 bases at V and 5 bases at J, with 6 bases in the middle. CDR3 DNA sequence: TGTGCCAGCAGCTTAATCCGTACTGAAGCTTTCTTT. Translation: CASSLIRTEAFF.